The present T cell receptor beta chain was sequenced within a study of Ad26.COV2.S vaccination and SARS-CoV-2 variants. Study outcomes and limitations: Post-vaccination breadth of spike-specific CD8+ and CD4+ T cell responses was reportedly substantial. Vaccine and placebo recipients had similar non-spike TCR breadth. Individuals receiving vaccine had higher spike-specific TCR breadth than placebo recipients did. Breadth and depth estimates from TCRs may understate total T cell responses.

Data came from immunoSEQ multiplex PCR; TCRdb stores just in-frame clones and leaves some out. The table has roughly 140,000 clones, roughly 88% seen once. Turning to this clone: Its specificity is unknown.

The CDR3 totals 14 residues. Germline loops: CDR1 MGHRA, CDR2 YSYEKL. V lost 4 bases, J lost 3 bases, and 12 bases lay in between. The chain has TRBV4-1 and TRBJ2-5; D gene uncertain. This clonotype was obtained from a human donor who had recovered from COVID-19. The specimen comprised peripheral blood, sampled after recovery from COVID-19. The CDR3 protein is CASSPWMGKETQYF. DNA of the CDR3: TGCGCCAGCAGCCCCTGGATGGGGAAAGAGACCCAGTACTTC.